The 8 T cell receptor beta chains reported below all come from one sample, sequenced in a study of blood T cell repertoires in COVID-19. Profiling relied on immunoSEQ multiplex PCR, and the TCRdb table lists in-frame clones only, not all of them. The sample lists some 180,000 clones, nearly 90% occurring once. Sequencing was carried out using peripheral blood. The receptors derive from a man in his fifties or sixties with active or convalescent COVID-19.

The chain has TRBV7-2 and TRBJ2-3; TRBD2 agrees at 8 bases. Per germline, CDR1 SGHTA and CDR2 FQGNSA. With 6 bases clipped from V and 2 bases from J, the junction kept 16 bases outside the gene matches. This CDR3 has 18 residues. The CDR3 sequence: CASSFLTSGGVLTDTQYF. In nucleotides, the CDR3 is TGTGCCAGCAGTTTTCTTACTAGCGGCGGGGTACTCACAGATACGCAGTATTTT.

V is TRBV29-1 and J is TRBJ2-7; 9 bases map to TRBD1. CDR3 length equals 14 residues. V shed 6 bases, J shed 4 bases, and the junction held 10 bases outside the gene matches. Per the germline V gene, CDR1 is SQVTM and CDR2 is ANQGSEA. The CDR3 DNA sequence: TGCAGCGTCGTCCCCGGGACAGGGCCATACGAGCAGTACTTC. Encoded protein: CSVVPGTGPYEQYF.

The J gene is TRBJ2-1, the V gene TRBV10-3; D gene unclear. Trimming cost V 3 bases and J 1 base, with 7 bases left between them. CDR1 and CDR2 (germline): ENHRY, SYGVKD. The CDR3 is made up of 14 amino acids. The CDR3 region has the DNA TGTGCCATCAGTGATGGCGGATCCTACAATGAGCAGTTCTTC. Its protein is CAISDGGSYNEQFF.

The genes are TRBV20-1 and TRBJ1-5; tentative D call: TRBD1 (6 bases). The CDR3 runs to 14 residues. Germline CDR1 reads DFQATT; CDR2 reads SNEGSKA (reference sequence). With 3 bases removed from V and 3 bases from J, the gap between germline ends came to 12 bases. The CDR3 DNA follows: TGCAGTGCTAGTGGACAGCTCAACAATCAGCCCCAGCATTTT. Amino acid sequence: CSASGQLNNQPQHF.

The chain combines TRBV12-3 or TRBV12-4 with TRBJ2-7, with D unresolved. The CDR3 loop spans 12 amino acids. Trimming removed 3 bases at V and 3 bases at J, with 6 bases between. The CDR3 loop reads CASSFSGYEQYF. CDR3 nucleotide sequence: TGTGCCAGCAGTTTCTCAGGCTACGAGCAGTACTTC.

This clone appeared a few times. The rearrangement joins TRBV12-5 to TRBJ2-3, with 7 bases that match TRBD2. Germline values: CDR1 LGHNT, CDR2 FRNRAP. The CDR3 is made up of 18 amino acids. Trimming removed 0 bases from V and 1 base from J; junction bases left unmatched: 10. CDR3 DNA sequence: TGTGCTAGTGGTTTGGTACCTGATGGCGCGGGGGGCACAGATACGCAGTATTTT. This encodes CASGLVPDGAGGTDTQYF.

The V gene is TRBV3-1 (or the pseudogene TRBV3-2), the J gene TRBJ2-2; tentative D call: TRBD2 (6 bases). The germline gives CDR1 LGHDT, CDR2 YNNKEL (reference sequence). V dropped 6 bases and J dropped 1 base, with 9 bases sitting between them. The CDR3 covers 14 residues. DNA of the CDR3: TGTGCCAGCAGGGAGGGATTGAACACCGGGGAGCTGTTTTTT. Its translation: CASREGLNTGELFF.

The chain is built from TRBV9 and TRBJ2-1; maybe TRBD1 (6 bases). CDR1 is SGDLS, CDR2 YYNGEE, per germline. V lost 0 bases, J lost 7 bases, and 11 bases lay in between. This CDR3 spans 14 amino acids. This CDR3 reads CASSVGQGRNEQFF. CDR3 nucleotides: TGTGCCAGCAGCGTAGGCCAGGGGCGAAATGAGCAGTTCTTC. Combining the CDR3 with reference TRBV9 and TRBJ2-1 gives the whole variable domain DSGVTQTPKHLITATGQRVTLRCSPRSGDLSVYWYQQSLDQGLQFLIQYYNGEERAKGNILERFSAQQFPDLHSELNLSSLELGDSALYFCASSVGQGRNEQFFGPGTRLTVL.